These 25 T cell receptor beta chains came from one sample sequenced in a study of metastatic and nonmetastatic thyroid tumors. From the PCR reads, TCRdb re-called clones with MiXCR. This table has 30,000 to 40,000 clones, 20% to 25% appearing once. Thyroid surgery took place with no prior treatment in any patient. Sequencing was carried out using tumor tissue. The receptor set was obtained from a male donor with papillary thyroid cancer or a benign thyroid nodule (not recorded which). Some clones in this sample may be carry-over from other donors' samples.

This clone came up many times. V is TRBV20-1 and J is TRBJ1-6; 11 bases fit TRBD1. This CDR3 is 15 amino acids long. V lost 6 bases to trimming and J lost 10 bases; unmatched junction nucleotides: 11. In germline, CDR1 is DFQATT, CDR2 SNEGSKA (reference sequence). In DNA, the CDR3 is TGCAGTGCGTTACCGGGACAGGGGGTGGGATCACCCCTCCACTTT. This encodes CSALPGQGVGSPLHF.

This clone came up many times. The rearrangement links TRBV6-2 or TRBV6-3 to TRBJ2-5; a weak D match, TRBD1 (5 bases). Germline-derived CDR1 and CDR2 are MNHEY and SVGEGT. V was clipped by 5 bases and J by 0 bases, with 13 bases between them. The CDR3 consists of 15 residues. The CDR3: CASSPRQGNQETQYF. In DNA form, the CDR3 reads TGTGCCAGCAGTCCGAGGCAGGGCAACCAAGAGACCCAGTACTTC.

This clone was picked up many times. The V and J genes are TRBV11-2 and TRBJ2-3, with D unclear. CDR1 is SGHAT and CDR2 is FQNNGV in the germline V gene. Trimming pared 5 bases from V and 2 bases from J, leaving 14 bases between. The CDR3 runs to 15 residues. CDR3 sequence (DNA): TGTGCCAGCAGCCTGCCTCTGCAGACCACAGATACGCAGTATTTT. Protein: CASSLPLQTTDTQYF.

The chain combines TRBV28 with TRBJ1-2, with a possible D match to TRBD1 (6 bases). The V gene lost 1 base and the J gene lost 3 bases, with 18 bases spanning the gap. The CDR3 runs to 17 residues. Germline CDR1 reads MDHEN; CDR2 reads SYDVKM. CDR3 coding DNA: TGTGCCAGCAGTTTATTGGATTCCAGGGGATCGTACTATGGCTACACCTTC. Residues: CASSLLDSRGSYYGYTF.

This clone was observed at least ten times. The CDR3 nucleotides are TGCGCCAGCAGCCAAGATGGGCTAGCCTCGGAGACCCAGTACTTC. Protein: CASSQDGLASETQYF. This rearrangement joins TRBV4-1 to TRBJ2-5; D is perhaps TRBD2 (5 bases). Trimming removed 0 bases at V and 5 bases at J, with 13 bases between. The CDR3 loop spans 15 amino acids. Looked up from germline, CDR1 is MGHRA and CDR2 is YSYEKL.

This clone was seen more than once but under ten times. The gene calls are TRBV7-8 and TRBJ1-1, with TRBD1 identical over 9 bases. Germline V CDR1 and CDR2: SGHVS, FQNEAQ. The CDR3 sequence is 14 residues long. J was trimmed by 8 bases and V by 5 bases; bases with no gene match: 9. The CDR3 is CASSQPGQGTEAFF. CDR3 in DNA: TGTGCCAGCAGCCAACCCGGACAGGGGACCGAAGCTTTCTTT.

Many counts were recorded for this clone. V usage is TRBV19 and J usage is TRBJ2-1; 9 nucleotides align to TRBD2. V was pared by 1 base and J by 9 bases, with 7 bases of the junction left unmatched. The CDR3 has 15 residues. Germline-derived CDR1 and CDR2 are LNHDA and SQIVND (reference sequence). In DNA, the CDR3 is TGTGCCAGTAGTATAGCAGCGGGGGGAAGCGGTGAGCAGTTCTTC. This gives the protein CASSIAAGGSGEQFF.

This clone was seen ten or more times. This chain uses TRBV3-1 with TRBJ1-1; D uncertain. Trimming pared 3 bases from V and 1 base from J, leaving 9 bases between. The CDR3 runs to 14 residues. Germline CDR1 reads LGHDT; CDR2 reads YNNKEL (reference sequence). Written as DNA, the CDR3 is TGTGCCAGCAGCCAGTATTCAGGGAACACTGAAGCTTTCTTT. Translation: CASSQYSGNTEAFF.

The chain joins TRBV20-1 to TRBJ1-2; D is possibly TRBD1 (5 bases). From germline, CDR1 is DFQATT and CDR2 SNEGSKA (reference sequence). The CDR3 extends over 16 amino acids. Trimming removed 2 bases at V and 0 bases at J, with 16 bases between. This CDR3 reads CSARRRQSLTNYGYTF. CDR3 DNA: TGCAGTGCTAGACGAAGACAGTCCCTGACTAACTATGGCTACACCTTC.

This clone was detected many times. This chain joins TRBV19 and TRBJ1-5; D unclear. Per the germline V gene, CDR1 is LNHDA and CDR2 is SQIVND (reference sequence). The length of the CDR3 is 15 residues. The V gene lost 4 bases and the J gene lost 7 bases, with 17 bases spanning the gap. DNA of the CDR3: TGTGCCAGTAGTACCGCTGGGAGGGCAAACCAGCCCCAGCATTTT. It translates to CASSTAGRANQPQHF.

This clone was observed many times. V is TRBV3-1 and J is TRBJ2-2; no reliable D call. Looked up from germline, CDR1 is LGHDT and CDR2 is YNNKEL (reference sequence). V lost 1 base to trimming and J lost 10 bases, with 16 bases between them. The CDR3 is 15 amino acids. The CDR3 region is CASSQGVMRMEELFF. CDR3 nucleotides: TGTGCCAGCAGCCAAGGGGTTATGAGGATGGAGGAGCTGTTTTTT.

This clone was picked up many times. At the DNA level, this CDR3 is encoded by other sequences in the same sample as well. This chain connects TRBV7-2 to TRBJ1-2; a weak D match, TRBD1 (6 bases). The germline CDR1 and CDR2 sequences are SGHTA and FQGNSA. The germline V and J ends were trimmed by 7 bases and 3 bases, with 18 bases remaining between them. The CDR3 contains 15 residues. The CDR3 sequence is CASNLPGGGHYGYTF. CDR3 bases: TGTGCCAGCAACCTCCCGGGAGGGGGGCACTATGGCTACACCTTC.

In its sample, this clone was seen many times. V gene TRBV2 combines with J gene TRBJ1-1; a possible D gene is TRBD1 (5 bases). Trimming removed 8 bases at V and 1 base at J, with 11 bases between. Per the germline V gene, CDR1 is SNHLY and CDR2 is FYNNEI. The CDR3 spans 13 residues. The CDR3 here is CASQMDTNTEAFF. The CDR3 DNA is TGTGCCAGCCAGATGGACACGAACACTGAAGCTTTCTTT.

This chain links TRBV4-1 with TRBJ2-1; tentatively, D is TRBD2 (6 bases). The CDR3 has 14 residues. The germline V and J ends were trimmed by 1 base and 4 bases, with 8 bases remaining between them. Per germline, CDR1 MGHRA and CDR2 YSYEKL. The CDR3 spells CASSQGEEYNEQFF. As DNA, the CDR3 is TGCGCCAGCAGCCAAGGGGAGGAATACAATGAGCAGTTCTTC.

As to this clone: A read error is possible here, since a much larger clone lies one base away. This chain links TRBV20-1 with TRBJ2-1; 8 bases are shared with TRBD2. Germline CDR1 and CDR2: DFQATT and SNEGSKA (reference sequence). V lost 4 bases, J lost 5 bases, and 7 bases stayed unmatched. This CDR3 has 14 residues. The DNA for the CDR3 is TGCAGTGCTATCCCCGGGACTAGAAACAATGAGCAGTTCTTC. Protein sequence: CSAIPGTRNNEQFF.

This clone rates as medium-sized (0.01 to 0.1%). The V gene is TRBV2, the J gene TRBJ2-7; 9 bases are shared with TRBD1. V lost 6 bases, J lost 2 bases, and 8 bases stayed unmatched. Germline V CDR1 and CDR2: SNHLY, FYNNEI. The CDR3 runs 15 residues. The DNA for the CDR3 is TGTGCCAGCAGCCCCGGGACAGGGCTGACCTACGAGCAGTACTTC. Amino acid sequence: CASSPGTGLTYEQYF.

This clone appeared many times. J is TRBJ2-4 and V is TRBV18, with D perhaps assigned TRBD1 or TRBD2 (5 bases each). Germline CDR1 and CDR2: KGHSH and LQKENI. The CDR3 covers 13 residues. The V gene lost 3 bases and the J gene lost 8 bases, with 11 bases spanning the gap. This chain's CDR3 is CASSPAQGDIQYF. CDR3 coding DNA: TGTGCCAGCTCACCGGCGCAGGGAGACATTCAGTACTTC.

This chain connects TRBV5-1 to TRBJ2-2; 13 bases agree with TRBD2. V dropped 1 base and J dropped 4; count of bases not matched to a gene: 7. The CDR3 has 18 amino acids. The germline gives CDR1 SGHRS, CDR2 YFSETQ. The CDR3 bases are TGCGCCAGCAGCTTGCGACTAGCGGGAGGTCCCAGCACCGGGGAGCTGTTTTTT. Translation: CASSLRLAGGPSTGELFF.

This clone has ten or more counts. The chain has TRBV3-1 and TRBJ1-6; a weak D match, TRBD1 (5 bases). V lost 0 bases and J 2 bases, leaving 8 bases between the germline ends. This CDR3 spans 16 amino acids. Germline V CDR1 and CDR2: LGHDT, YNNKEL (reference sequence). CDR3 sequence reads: CASSQEVGPYNSPLHF. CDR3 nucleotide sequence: TGTGCCAGCAGCCAAGAGGTGGGACCCTATAATTCACCCCTCCACTTT.

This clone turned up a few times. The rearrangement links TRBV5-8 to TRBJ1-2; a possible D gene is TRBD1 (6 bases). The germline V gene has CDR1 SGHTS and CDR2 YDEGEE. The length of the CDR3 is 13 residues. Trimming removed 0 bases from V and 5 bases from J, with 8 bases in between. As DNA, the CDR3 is TGTGCCAGCAGCTTGGACAGGGCATATGGCTACACCTTC. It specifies CASSLDRAYGYTF.

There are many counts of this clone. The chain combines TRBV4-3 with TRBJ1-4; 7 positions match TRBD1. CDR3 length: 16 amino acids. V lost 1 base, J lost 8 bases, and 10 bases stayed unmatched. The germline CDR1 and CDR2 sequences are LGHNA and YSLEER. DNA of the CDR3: TGCGCCAGCAGCCAAGGGGCACAGGGGTTCGGCGAAAAACTGTTTTTT. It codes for CASSQGAQGFGEKLFF.

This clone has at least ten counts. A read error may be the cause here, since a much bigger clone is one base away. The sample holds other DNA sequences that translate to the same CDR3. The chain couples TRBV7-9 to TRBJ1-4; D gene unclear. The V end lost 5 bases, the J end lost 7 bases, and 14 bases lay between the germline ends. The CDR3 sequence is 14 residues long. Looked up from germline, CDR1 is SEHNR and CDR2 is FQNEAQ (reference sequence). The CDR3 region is CASSTQSGSEKLFF. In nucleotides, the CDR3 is TGTGCCAGCAGCACGCAATCCGGGAGTGAAAAACTGTTTTTT.

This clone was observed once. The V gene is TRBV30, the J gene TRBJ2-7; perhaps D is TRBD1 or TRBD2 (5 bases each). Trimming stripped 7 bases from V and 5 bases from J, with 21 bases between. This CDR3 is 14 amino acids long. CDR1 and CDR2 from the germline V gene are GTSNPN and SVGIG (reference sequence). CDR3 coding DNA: TGTGCCTCGACCCATGTTTGGGGGAGCGACGAGCAGTACTTC. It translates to CASTHVWGSDEQYF.

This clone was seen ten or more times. Written as DNA, the CDR3 is TGTGCCAGCTCACCGGGTGAAAAACTGTTTTTT. Translating it yields CASSPGEKLFF. The V gene is TRBV18, the J gene TRBJ1-4; D unresolved. This CDR3 has 11 amino acids. Looked up from germline, CDR1 is KGHSH and CDR2 is LQKENI. The ends were cut back, 3 bases at V and 7 bases at J, with 3 bases in the middle. Filled out from reference TRBV18 and TRBJ1-4, the complete variable domain reads NAGVMQNPRHLVRRRGQEARLRCSPMKGHSHVYWYRQLPEEGLKFMVYLQKENIIDESGMPKERFSAEFPKEGPSILRIQQVVRGDSAAYFCASSPGEKLFFGSGTQLSVL.

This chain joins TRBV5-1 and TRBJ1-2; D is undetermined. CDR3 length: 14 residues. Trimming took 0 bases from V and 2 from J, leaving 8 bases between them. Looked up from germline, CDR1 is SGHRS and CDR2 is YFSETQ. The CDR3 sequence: CASSLAARNYGYTF. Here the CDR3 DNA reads TGCGCCAGCAGCTTGGCCGCCAGGAACTATGGCTACACCTTC.